This TCR beta chain was sequenced in a study of CD8 T cells in Susac syndrome. The CDR3 totals 16 residues. V shed 0 bases, J shed 9 bases, and the junction held 9 bases outside the gene matches. Looked up from germline, CDR1 is SGHRS and CDR2 is YFSETQ. Random-hexamer reverse transcription was applied to roughly 0.5 to 1 ug RNA. TCRdb passed the immunoSEQ multiplex PCR reads through MiXCR, listing each CDR3 protein once. Among 100,000 or so distinct CDR3 sequences listed, under 95% were seen once. J is TRBJ2-1 and V is TRBV5-1, with 10 nucleotides matching TRBD2. The clonotype was recovered from a human donor in good health. The sample taken for sequencing was CD8+ T cells from PBMCs. The CDR3 loop reads CASSLGSGGAHREQFF. The DNA for the CDR3 is TGCGCCAGCAGCTTGGGGAGCGGGGGGGCCCACCGTGAGCAGTTCTTC. Complete variable domain (other parts from reference TRBV5-1 and TRBJ2-1): KAGVTQTPRYLIKTRGQQVTLSCSPISGHRSVSWYQQTPGQGLQFLFEYFSETQRNKGNFPGRFSGRQFSNSRSEMNVSTLELGDSALYLCASSLGSGGAHREQFFGPGTRLTVL.